The 14 T cell receptor beta chains given below trace back to one sample, sequenced in a study of blood T cell repertoires in COVID-19. The assay was immunoSEQ multiplex PCR, and TCRdb's table has in-frame clones only and misses some. The table records some 220,000 clones, roughly nine tenths of them present only once. The specimen sequenced was PBMCs or T cells enriched from blood (not recorded which). Receptors were obtained from a woman aged 50 to 60 in a cohort exposed to, infected with or recovered from COVID-19 (not recorded which).

This clone was seen only once. The chain couples TRBV10-2 to TRBJ1-6; no reliable D call. From germline, CDR1 is WSHSY and CDR2 SAAADI. The CDR3 is made up of 12 amino acids. The V end was cut by 5 bases, the J end by 14 bases, with 13 bases between. The CDR3 protein is CASSTDTFSLHF. The CDR3 nucleotides read TGCGCCAGCAGTACCGACACCTTTTCCCTCCACTTT.

V gene TRBV11-2 combines with J gene TRBJ1-1; D gene unclear. CDR1 SGHAT and CDR2 FQNNGV come from the germline V gene. The length of the CDR3 is 14 residues. V was clipped by 2 bases and J by 4 bases, with 11 bases between them. In DNA, the CDR3 is TGTGCCAGCAGCTTAACGGGGTGGAGCACTGAAGCTTTCTTT. This codes for CASSLTGWSTEAFF.

The CDR3 loop reads CASSQVAGWDYEQYF. DNA for the CDR3: TGCGCCAGCAGCCAAGTTGCAGGGTGGGACTACGAGCAGTACTTC. The chain has TRBV4-1 and TRBJ2-7; TRBD1 is a possible D gene (5 bases). This CDR3 has 15 amino acids. Germline loops: CDR1 MGHRA, CDR2 YSYEKL. With 1 base removed from V and 3 bases from J, the gap between germline ends came to 13 bases.

The rearrangement joins TRBV18 to TRBJ2-5; 11 positions match TRBD2. Germline lookup yields CDR1 KGHSH and CDR2 LQKENI. V shed 2 bases and J 2 bases; nucleotides not matched to a gene: 1. The CDR3 totals 15 residues. The CDR3 here is CASSPRTSGQETQYF. The DNA of the CDR3 is TGTGCCAGCTCACCAAGGACTAGCGGGCAAGAGACCCAGTACTTC.

This chain uses TRBV10-3 with TRBJ2-1; 10 bases fit TRBD2. From germline, CDR1 is ENHRY and CDR2 SYGVKD. The CDR3 loop spans 14 amino acids. Trimming cost V 10 bases and J 7 bases; bases outside gene matches: 10. CDR3 DNA sequence: TGTGCCAGCTGCGGGGGACTAGCGACGAATGAGCAGTTCTTC. Its protein product is CASCGGLATNEQFF.

The chain carries TRBV9 and TRBJ2-3; the match to TRBD2 covers 8 bases. The CDR3 runs 17 residues. Per the germline V gene, CDR1 is SGDLS and CDR2 is YYNGEE. Unmatched junction bases numbered 10, after V lost 3 bases and J lost 1 base. CDR3 amino acids: CASSGEGAGVRTDTQYF. The CDR3 DNA reads as TGTGCCAGCAGCGGAGAAGGAGCGGGGGTCCGCACAGATACGCAGTATTTT.

V usage is TRBV6-2 or TRBV6-3 and J usage is TRBJ2-1; D possibly corresponds to TRBD1 (5 bases). The V and J ends lost 5 bases and 0 bases respectively, with 17 bases between them. CDR1 MNHEY and CDR2 SVGEGT come from the germline V gene. This CDR3 has 17 residues. The DNA for the CDR3 is TGTGCCAGCAGTAGTTTCCGAGGTAGGGGCTCCTACAATGAGCAGTTCTTC. Its protein is CASSSFRGRGSYNEQFF.

The rearrangement links TRBV7-2 to TRBJ2-5; D possibly corresponds to TRBD1 (6 bases). The CDR3 contains 15 residues. V was pared by 5 bases and J by 5 bases, with 18 bases between. The germline V gene has CDR1 SGHTA and CDR2 FQGNSA. CDR3 bases: TGTGCCAGCAGCGCCACGGGACATTTGGGGGAGACCCAGTACTTC. Translated, it gives CASSATGHLGETQYF.

V usage is TRBV19 and J usage is TRBJ1-3; D is possibly TRBD1 (6 bases). Germline V lookup: CDR1 LNHDA, CDR2 SQIVND (reference sequence). V lost 4 bases and J 2 bases, leaving 12 bases between the germline ends. The CDR3 totals 15 residues. The CDR3 DNA follows: TGTGCCAGTAGTACGGACAGTCTGCCTGGAAACACCATATATTTT. Its translation: CASSTDSLPGNTIYF.

V is TRBV29-1 and J is TRBJ1-1; TRBD1 might be the D (6 bases). V was pared by 6 bases and J by 3 bases, with 14 bases between. The CDR3 consists of 13 residues. Germline CDR1 and CDR2: SQVTM and ANQGSEA. The CDR3: CSVKTGFDTEAFF. The DNA for the CDR3 is TGCAGCGTGAAAACAGGGTTCGACACTGAAGCTTTCTTT.

The V gene is TRBV11-2, the J gene TRBJ2-1; TRBD1 aligns across 9 bases. CDR1 is SGHAT and CDR2 is FQNNGV in the germline V gene. The CDR3 totals 15 residues. Trimming at V came to 6 bases and at J to 3 bases, leaving 6 bases not matched to a gene. The CDR3 DNA is TGTGCCAGCAGTTGGGGACAGGGCGGCTACAATGAGCAGTTCTTC. Protein sequence: CASSWGQGGYNEQFF.

This rearrangement joins TRBV30 to TRBJ1-3; no reliable D call. This CDR3 comprises 10 residues. Trimming stripped 8 bases from V and 6 bases from J, with 8 bases between. Looked up from germline, CDR1 is GTSNPN and CDR2 is SVGIG (reference sequence). CDR3 nucleotide sequence: TGTGCCCCCAGCGAAAACACCATATATTTT. Amino acid sequence: CAPSENTIYF. Filled out from reference TRBV30 and TRBJ1-3, the complete variable domain reads SQTIHQWPATLVQPVGSPLSLECTVEGTSNPNLYWYRQAAGRGLQLLFYSVGIGQISSEVPQNLSASRPQDRQFILSSKKLLLSDSGFYLCAPSENTIYFGEGSWLTVV.

The chain carries TRBV29-1 and TRBJ1-2, with D uncertain. This CDR3 region has 11 residues. CDR1 is SQVTM, CDR2 ANQGSEA, per germline. Deletions cut 4 bases from V and 2 bases from J, with 5 bases between. CDR3 in amino acids: CSVAQNYGYTF. CDR3 nucleotide sequence: TGCAGCGTTGCACAGAACTATGGCTACACCTTC.

This clone was detected only a few times. This sequence joins TRBV18 and TRBJ1-2; TRBD1 matches at 7 bases. The CDR3 has 13 residues. The V gene's germline CDR1 is KGHSH and CDR2 LQKENI. The trim removed 1 base at V and 4 bases at J, leaving 0 bases unmatched. The CDR3 coding sequence is TGTGCCAGCTCACCACGACAGGGCTATGGCTACACCTTC. Translated: CASSPRQGYGYTF.